Sequencing of this T cell receptor beta chain was carried out in a study of T cells after yellow fever vaccination. Study summary: The study sorted EM, EMRA, CM and Tscm memory subsets by CD3, CD45RA, CCR7 and CD95. The fractions with low cell numbers were processed using SMART-Seq v4 Ultra Low Input. The study's findings and limits: Sorted memory subsets on day 0 lacked detectable levels of almost all vaccine-responding clonotypes. Clones from primary vaccination mostly reappeared after the booster (over 95% CD4, about 88% CD8).

TCRdb fed the 5' RACE reads into MiXCR, producing one record per CDR3 protein. The sample carries about 4,500 distinct CDR3 sequences, roughly 8.3% recorded once. Trimming removed 9 bases at V and 2 bases at J, with 19 bases between. The CDR3 totals 16 residues. This TCR was sampled from a man between 18 and 35 years old who received the YFV17D yellow fever vaccine. The genes are TRBV12-3 or TRBV12-4 and TRBJ2-2; no clear D. Sequenced here: PBMCs, either bulk or a sorted T-cell subset (CD4+, CD8+, memory, or dextramer-sorted; not recorded which), sampled roughly 46 days after the first yellow fever vaccination. The CDR3 region has the DNA TGTGCCAGGACCCACCATCGGAACATCAACACCGGGGAGCTGTTTTTT. Translated, it gives CARTHHRNINTGELFF.